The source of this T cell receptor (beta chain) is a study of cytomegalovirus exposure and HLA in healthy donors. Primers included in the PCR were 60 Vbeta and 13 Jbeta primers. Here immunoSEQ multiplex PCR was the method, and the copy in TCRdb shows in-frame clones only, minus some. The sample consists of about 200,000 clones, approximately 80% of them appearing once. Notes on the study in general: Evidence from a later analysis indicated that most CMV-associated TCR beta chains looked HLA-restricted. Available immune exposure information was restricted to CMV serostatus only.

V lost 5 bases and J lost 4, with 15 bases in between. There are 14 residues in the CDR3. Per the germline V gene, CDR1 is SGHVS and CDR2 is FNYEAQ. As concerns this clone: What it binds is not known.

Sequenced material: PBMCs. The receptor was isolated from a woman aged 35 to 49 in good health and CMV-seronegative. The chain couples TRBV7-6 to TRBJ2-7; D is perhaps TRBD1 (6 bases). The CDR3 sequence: CASSPARGGYEQYF. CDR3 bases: TGTGCCAGCAGCCCCGCCAGGGGCGGGTACGAGCAGTACTTC.